Each of the 13 T cell receptor beta chains below was sequenced from the same sample in a study of cytomegalovirus exposure and HLA in healthy donors. Vbeta (60) and Jbeta (13) primers were used in the PCR. Repertoires were generated with immunoSEQ multiplex PCR, while TCRdb's copy carries only in-frame clones and drops some. This sample carries about 200,000 clones, more than 60% of them seen once, and the ten largest clones take about 1.8%. The sample comprised PBMCs. These receptors were collected from a man aged 50-60 years in good health and CMV-seronegative.

This rearrangement joins TRBV27 to TRBJ2-1, with TRBD1 matching over 8 bases. This CDR3 spans 17 amino acids. V gave up 2 bases and J gave up 2 bases; unmatched junction bases: 8. Germline CDR1 reads MNHEY; CDR2 reads SMNVEV (reference sequence). CDR3 sequence (DNA): TGTGCCAGCAGTTTACGCTTAGGGACAGGTACCTACAATGAGCAGTTCTTC. Protein product: CASSLRLGTGTYNEQFF.

This clone appeared a single time. The chain couples TRBV18 to TRBJ2-7, with D perhaps matching TRBD2 (5 bases). Trimming cost V 6 bases and J 5 bases, with 14 bases left between them. CDR3 length: 13 amino acids. The V gene's germline CDR1 is KGHSH and CDR2 LQKENI. The CDR3 sequence: CASSPWRPNEQYF. The CDR3 DNA reads as TGTGCCAGCTCCCCCTGGAGGCCCAACGAGCAGTACTTC.

This sequence joins TRBV6-4 and TRBJ2-3, with D possibly TRBD2 on 5 matching bases. Germline CDR1 and CDR2: MRHNA and SNTAGT. Trimming removed 3 bases from V and 4 bases from J, with 29 bases in between. The CDR3 totals 20 residues. The CDR3 bases are TGTGCCAGCAGTGAGGCCATCGCTGGCCATCGGGGTACAACACCAGATACGCAGTATTTT. Its translation: CASSEAIAGHRGTTPDTQYF.

This clone was seen once. J is TRBJ2-1 and V is TRBV2; D is undetermined. V dropped 7 bases and J dropped 1 base, with 8 bases sitting between them. The CDR3 sequence is 13 residues long. CDR1 and CDR2 from the germline V gene are SNHLY and FYNNEI. The CDR3 coding sequence is TGTGCCAGCACCCAGTTGTCCTACAATGAGCAGTTCTTC. As protein: CASTQLSYNEQFF.

The gene calls are TRBV18 and TRBJ1-5; D unclear. There are 14 residues in the CDR3. Germline CDR1 reads KGHSH; CDR2 reads LQKENI. The V end lost 2 bases, the J end lost 0 bases, and 5 bases lay between the germline ends. CDR3 nucleotide sequence: TGTGCCAGCTCACCAGAGTATAGCAATCAGCCCCAGCATTTT. Its translation: CASSPEYSNQPQHF.

V is TRBV7-3 and J is TRBJ2-1; maybe TRBD2 (5 bases). The CDR3 runs 15 residues. The V gene's germline CDR1 is SGHTA and CDR2 FQGTGA. Trimming cost V 5 bases and J 6 bases, with 17 bases left between them. The CDR3 sequence is CASSPTDREFNEQFF. The CDR3 coding sequence is TGTGCCAGCAGCCCAACGGACCGGGAATTCAATGAGCAGTTCTTC.

The V call is TRBV4-1, the J call TRBJ2-1; 10 bases map to TRBD2. The V segment lost 0 bases and the J segment 8 bases; nucleotides outside the gene matches: 10. The CDR3 sequence is 17 residues long. The germline V gene encodes CDR1 MGHRA and CDR2 YSYEKL. CDR3 protein: CASSQEQASGRVDEQFF. The CDR3, as DNA: TGCGCCAGCAGCCAAGAGCAGGCTAGCGGGAGAGTGGATGAGCAGTTCTTC.

The chain links TRBV5-1 to TRBJ1-1; D gene ambiguous. The CDR3 sequence is 15 residues long. V lost 2 bases and J 2 bases, leaving 13 bases between the germline ends. Germline V gene sequence: CDR1 SGHRS, CDR2 YFSETQ. The CDR3 spells CASSLGGGKNTEAFF. CDR3 sequence (DNA): TGCGCCAGCAGCTTAGGCGGAGGGAAAAACACTGAAGCTTTCTTT.

The sample holds one count of this clone. V is TRBV10-3 and J is TRBJ1-1; D is unresolved. The CDR3 is made up of 14 amino acids. CDR1 is ENHRY, CDR2 SYGVKD, per germline. Between the trimmed V and J ends, which lost 10 bases and 1 base, there was a span of 16 bases. This CDR3 is CATTPTAKNTEAFF. CDR3 bases: TGTGCCACCACCCCAACAGCTAAGAACACTGAAGCTTTCTTT.

The genes are TRBV25-1 and TRBJ1-1; D is perhaps TRBD1 (6 bases). There are 13 residues in the CDR3. Between the trimmed V and J ends, which lost 5 bases and 5 bases, there was a span of 12 bases. The germline V gene encodes CDR1 MGHDK and CDR2 SYGVNS. The CDR3: CASSLQGRTEAFF. In DNA form, the CDR3 reads TGTGCCAGCAGTTTACAGGGTCGAACTGAAGCTTTCTTT.

This clone was observed once. The V gene is TRBV18, the J gene TRBJ2-1; TRBD2 aligns across 7 bases. CDR1 is KGHSH and CDR2 is LQKENI in the germline V gene. The CDR3 extends over 13 amino acids. J was trimmed by 5 bases and V by 3 bases; bases with no gene match: 1. The CDR3 DNA is TGTGCCAGCTCACCCCTAGCGGACAATGAGCAGTTCTTC. Protein product: CASSPLADNEQFF.

The V and J genes are TRBV5-1 and TRBJ1-1; D call uncertain. The CDR3 has 13 residues. Germline V gives CDR1 SGHRS, CDR2 YFSETQ. Deletions cut 2 bases from V and 1 base from J, with 6 bases between. As DNA, the CDR3 is TGCGCCAGCAGCTTCAGTAAGAACACTGAAGCTTTCTTT. Protein: CASSFSKNTEAFF.

This chain uses TRBV5-1 with TRBJ2-7; maybe TRBD2 (7 bases). The CDR3 contains 12 residues. The V gene's germline CDR1 is SGHRS and CDR2 YFSETQ. Trimming took off 3 bases at V and 6 bases at J, with 10 bases between the two ends. CDR3 region: CASSWGGGEQYF. The CDR3 DNA is TGCGCCAGCAGCTGGGGGGGCGGCGAGCAGTACTTC.